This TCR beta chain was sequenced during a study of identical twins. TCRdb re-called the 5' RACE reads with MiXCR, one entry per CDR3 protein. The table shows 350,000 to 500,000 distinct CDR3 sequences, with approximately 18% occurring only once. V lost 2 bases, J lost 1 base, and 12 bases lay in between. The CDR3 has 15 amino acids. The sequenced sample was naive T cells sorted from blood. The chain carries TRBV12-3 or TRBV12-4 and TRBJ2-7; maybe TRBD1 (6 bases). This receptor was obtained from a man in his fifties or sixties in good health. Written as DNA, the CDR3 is TGTGCCAGCAGTTTATGGGACATTGGGTCCTACGAGCAGTACTTC. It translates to CASSLWDIGSYEQYF.